Listed here are 22 T cell receptor beta chains from one sample, sequenced in a study of shared clonotypes between healthy human individuals. Assay used: immunoSEQ multiplex PCR; TCRdb lists only in-frame clones, some missing. The table records 2,500,000 or so clones, 93% of them present only once. The material sequenced was naive CD4+ T cells from PBMCs. Subset: CD45RA+ positively selected. These receptors came from a young man in good health. Some clones in this sample may be carry-over from other donors' samples.

In DNA form, the CDR3 reads TGTGCCAGCAGCGTGGCGTTCGGGGCCAACGTCCTGACTTTC. This translates into CASSVAFGANVLTF. The rearrangement joins TRBV9 to TRBJ2-6; D remains unclear. The CDR3 runs 14 residues. Germline CDR1 is SGDLS and CDR2 is YYNGEE. Trimming left V 2 bases short and J 4 bases short, with 7 bases between. The full variable domain, rest sourced from reference TRBV9 and TRBJ2-6, is DSGVTQTPKHLITATGQRVTLRCSPRSGDLSVYWYQQSLDQGLQFLIQYYNGEERAKGNILERFSAQQFPDLHSELNLSSLELGDSALYFCASSVAFGANVLTFGAGSRLTVL.

This clone occurred once. This sample also contains other DNA sequences that code for the same CDR3. The chain couples TRBV2 to TRBJ2-7; D is unresolved. From germline, CDR1 is SNHLY and CDR2 FYNNEI. V lost 5 bases, J lost 3 bases, and 5 bases lay in between. This CDR3 contains 11 residues. Written as DNA, the CDR3 is TGTGCCAGCAGTAGAATCTACGAGCAGTACTTC. Amino acid sequence: CASSRIYEQYF.

CDR3 region: CASSPNQDSVLFF. The CDR3 DNA reads as TGTGCCAGCTCACCGAACCAAGACAGCGTACTGTTTTTT. The rearrangement joins TRBV18 to TRBJ1-4; tentative D call: TRBD1 (5 bases). Trimming shortened V by 3 bases and J by 13 bases, and 15 bases separated the two germline ends. CDR3 size: 13 residues. CDR1 is KGHSH, CDR2 LQKENI, per germline.

This clone was seen only a few times. The CDR3 loop is CASSSSGTGELFF. CDR3 in DNA: TGTGCCAGCAGCTCGTCGGGAACCGGGGAGCTGTTTTTT. The chain recombines TRBV5-4 with TRBJ2-2, with D maybe TRBD2 (5 bases). Germline V gene sequence: CDR1 SGHNT, CDR2 YYREEE (reference sequence). The CDR3 is made up of 13 amino acids. V was cut by 3 bases and J by 5 bases, with 8 bases left in between.

DNA for the CDR3: TGTGCCAGCAGCTTAGAACCTAACAGGGAACGAGAAAAACTGTTTTTT. It codes for CASSLEPNREREKLFF. V gene TRBV5-8 combines with J gene TRBJ1-4, with D perhaps matching TRBD1 (6 bases). V gave up 2 bases and J gave up 8 bases, with 19 bases separating them. The length of the CDR3 is 16 residues. The germline CDR1 and CDR2 sequences are SGHTS and YDEGEE.

The chain is built from TRBV7-3 and TRBJ2-2; D is perhaps TRBD1 (6 bases). CDR1 and CDR2 from the germline V gene are SGHTA and FQGTGA. This CDR3 region has 14 residues. V shed 4 bases and J shed 7 bases, with 13 bases lying between them. CDR3 in DNA: TGTGCCAGCAGCTCCACAGGGTTCGGCGGGGAGCTGTTTTTT. This gives the protein CASSSTGFGGELFF.

The V gene is TRBV9, the J gene TRBJ1-1; 7 bases line up with TRBD1. Germline V gives CDR1 SGDLS, CDR2 YYNGEE. The CDR3 spans 15 residues. Trimming cost V 0 bases and J 5 bases; bases outside gene matches: 7. The DNA for the CDR3 is TGTGCCAGCAGCGTAGAAGGGGGCAGTTTGACTGAAGCTTTCTTT. This encodes CASSVEGGSLTEAFF.

V usage is TRBV5-1 and J usage is TRBJ2-1; 7 positions match TRBD2. Germline V gene lookup returns CDR1 SGHRS and CDR2 YFSETQ. The CDR3 spans 16 residues. The trim removed 6 bases at V and 0 bases at J, leaving 9 bases unmatched. CDR3 region: CASTPLTGGSYNEQFF. The CDR3 DNA sequence: TGCGCCAGCACCCCGCTCACGGGAGGCTCCTACAATGAGCAGTTCTTC.

The chain joins TRBV6-1 to TRBJ2-7; perhaps TRBD1 as D (6 bases). CDR1 is MNHNS, CDR2 SASEGT, per germline. This CDR3 is 14 amino acids long. The V gene lost 2 bases and the J gene lost 4 bases, with 12 bases spanning the gap. The CDR3 region has the DNA TGTGCCAGCAGTGAATCCGGGACATTTTACGAGCAGTACTTC. It codes for CASSESGTFYEQYF.

The chain links TRBV20-1 to TRBJ2-1; D gene unclear. The CDR3 length is 11 residues. Looked up from germline, CDR1 is DFQATT and CDR2 is SNEGSKA (reference sequence). Between the trimmed V and J ends, which lost 0 bases and 10 bases, there was a span of 7 bases. CDR3 loop: CSAREPPEQFF. The CDR3 bases are TGCAGTGCTAGAGAGCCGCCGGAGCAGTTCTTC.

V and J are TRBV14 and TRBJ2-7; 8 nucleotides match TRBD1. The CDR3 runs 15 residues. CDR1 is SGHDN and CDR2 is FVKESK in the germline V gene. Unmatched junction bases numbered 8, after V lost 2 bases and J lost 5 bases. CDR3 protein: CASSQPGQGRDEQYF. The CDR3 DNA reads as TGTGCCAGCAGCCAACCCGGACAGGGTAGGGACGAGCAGTACTTC.

J is TRBJ1-1 and V is TRBV20-1; D is uncertain. The CDR3 consists of 11 residues. Germline assignment: CDR1 DFQATT and CDR2 SNEGSKA (reference sequence). V was shortened by 6 bases and J by 8 bases, with 13 bases between the two germline ends. The CDR3 nucleotides are TGCAGTGCCCTCATAAGGTCAGAAGCTTTCTTT. It is translated as CSALIRSEAFF.

As concerns this clone: The same CDR3 also results from other DNA sequences found in this sample. The chain combines TRBV7-2 with TRBJ2-3, with D perhaps assigned TRBD1 or TRBD2 (5 bases each). V was shortened by 3 bases and J by 4 bases, with 8 bases between the two germline ends. Germline V gene data show CDR1 as SGHTA and CDR2 as FQGNSA. There are 13 residues in the CDR3. The CDR3 spells CASSLGRADTQYF. Written as DNA, the CDR3 is TGTGCCAGCAGCTTGGGACGGGCAGATACGCAGTATTTT.

This clone was seen once. Other DNA sequences in this sample translate to the same CDR3. J is TRBJ2-2 and V is TRBV6-1; D may be TRBD1 or TRBD2 (5 bases each). CDR3 length: 14 residues. Trimming stripped 8 bases from V and 2 bases from J, with 12 bases between. CDR1 is MNHNS, CDR2 SASEGT, per germline. The CDR3 sequence is CASARDPNTGELFF. CDR3 DNA: TGTGCCAGCGCCCGGGACCCTAACACCGGGGAGCTGTTTTTT.

The V and J genes are TRBV4-1 and TRBJ2-2, with 9 bases matching TRBD2. V shed 6 bases, J shed 4 bases, and the junction held 9 bases outside the gene matches. The CDR3 spans 16 residues. Germline V lookup: CDR1 MGHRA, CDR2 YSYEKL. The CDR3 bases are TGCGCCAGCAGGGGTAGCGGGAGCTGGAGCACCGGGGAGCTGTTTTTT. This sequence encodes CASRGSGSWSTGELFF.

This chain uses TRBV15 with TRBJ1-4, with unresolved D. Germline values: CDR1 LNHNV, CDR2 YYDKDF (reference sequence). The CDR3 runs to 16 residues. V was pared by 3 bases and J by 3 bases, with 14 bases between. This chain's CDR3 is CATSSRNPSPNEKLFF. The DNA of the CDR3 is TGTGCCACCAGCAGTAGGAACCCGTCCCCTAATGAAAAACTGTTTTTT.

The chain is built from TRBV28 and TRBJ1-5; 9 bases line up with TRBD1. Per germline, CDR1 MDHEN and CDR2 SYDVKM. This CDR3 is 15 amino acids long. Trimming at V came to 5 bases and at J to 3 bases, leaving 5 bases not matched to a gene. CDR3 protein: CASSVTGGVNQPQHF. DNA of the CDR3: TGTGCCAGCAGTGTGACAGGGGGAGTCAATCAGCCCCAGCATTTT.

The rearrangement joins TRBV2 to TRBJ1-3; D remains ambiguous. The CDR3 covers 17 residues. The germline gives CDR1 SNHLY, CDR2 FYNNEI. The V end lost 5 bases, the J end lost 0 bases, and 17 bases lay between the germline ends. For the CDR3, the DNA is TGTGCCAGCAGTCAAATACGGACCGCACACTCTGGAAACACCATATATTTT. Encoded protein: CASSQIRTAHSGNTIYF.

V is TRBV10-3 and J is TRBJ2-3, with D possibly TRBD2 on 5 matching bases. V lost 4 bases and J lost 0, with 11 bases in between. The CDR3 sequence is 15 residues long. Germline V gene lookup returns CDR1 ENHRY and CDR2 SYGVKD. As DNA, the CDR3 is TGTGCCATCAGTGTGTCTCGCGGGAGCACAGATACGCAGTATTTT. This sequence encodes CAISVSRGSTDTQYF.

This clone was found once. CDR3 sequence: CASSLRLATYEQYF. The CDR3 DNA reads TGTGCCAGCAGCTTAAGGCTAGCTACCTACGAGCAGTACTTC. The chain employs TRBV7-8 and TRBJ2-5, with D possibly TRBD2 on 5 matching bases. The DNA end is a closer match to TRBJ2-7, so the J assignment may be wrong. There are 14 residues in the CDR3. Germline CDR1 and CDR2: SGHVS and FQNEAQ.

The chain links TRBV27 to TRBJ1-5; the D is unclear. The CDR3 length is 13 residues. From germline, CDR1 is MNHEY and CDR2 SMNVEV (reference sequence). Trimming shortened V by 3 bases and J by 9 bases, and 12 bases separated the two germline ends. CDR3 loop: CASSFNGQGPQHF. DNA of the CDR3: TGTGCCAGCAGTTTTAATGGGCAAGGGCCCCAGCATTTT.

The V gene is TRBV11-1, the J gene TRBJ2-5, with D unresolved. CDR3 size: 13 residues. Germline V CDR1 and CDR2: SGHAT, FQDESV (reference sequence). V dropped 1 base and J dropped 6 bases, with 9 bases sitting between them. The CDR3: CASSLVQEQTQYF. In nucleotides, the CDR3 is TGTGCCAGCAGCTTAGTTCAAGAGCAGACCCAGTACTTC. Full variable domain (missing parts from reference TRBV11-1 and TRBJ2-5): EAEVAQSPRYKITEKSQAVAFWCDPISGHATLYWYRQILGQGPELLVQFQDESVVDDSQLPKDRFSAERLKGVDSTLKIQPAELGDSAMYLCASSLVQEQTQYFGPGTRLLVL.